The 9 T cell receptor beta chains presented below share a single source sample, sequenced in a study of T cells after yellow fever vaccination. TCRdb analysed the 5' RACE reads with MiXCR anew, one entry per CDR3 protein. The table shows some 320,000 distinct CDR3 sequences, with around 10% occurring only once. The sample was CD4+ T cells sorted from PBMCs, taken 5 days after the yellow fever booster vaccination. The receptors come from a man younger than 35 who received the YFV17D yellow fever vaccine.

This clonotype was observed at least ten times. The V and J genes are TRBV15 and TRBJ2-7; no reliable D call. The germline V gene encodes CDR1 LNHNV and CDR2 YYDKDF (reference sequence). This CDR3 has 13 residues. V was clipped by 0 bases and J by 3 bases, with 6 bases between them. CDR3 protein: CATSRDPNYEQYF. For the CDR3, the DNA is TGTGCCACCAGCAGAGATCCCAACTACGAGCAGTACTTC.

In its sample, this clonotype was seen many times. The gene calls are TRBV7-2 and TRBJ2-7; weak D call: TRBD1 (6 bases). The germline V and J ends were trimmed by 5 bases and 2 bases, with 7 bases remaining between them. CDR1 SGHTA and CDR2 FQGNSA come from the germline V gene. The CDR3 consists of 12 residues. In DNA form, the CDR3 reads TGTGCCAGCAGCCGGGACACCTACGAGCAGTACTTC. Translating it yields CASSRDTYEQYF.

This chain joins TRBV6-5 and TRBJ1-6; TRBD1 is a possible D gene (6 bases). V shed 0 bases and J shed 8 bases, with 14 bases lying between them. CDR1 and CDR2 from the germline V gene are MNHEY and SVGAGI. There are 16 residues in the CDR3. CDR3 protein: CASSYSIRGGDSPLHF. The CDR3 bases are TGTGCCAGCAGTTACTCCATTAGGGGGGGCGATTCACCCCTCCACTTT.

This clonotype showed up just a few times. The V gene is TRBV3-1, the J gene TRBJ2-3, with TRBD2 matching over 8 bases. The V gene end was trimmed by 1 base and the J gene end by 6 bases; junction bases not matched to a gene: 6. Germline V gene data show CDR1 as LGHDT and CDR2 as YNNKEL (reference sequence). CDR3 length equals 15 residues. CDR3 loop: CASSQAAGGYDTQYF. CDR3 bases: TGTGCCAGCAGCCAAGCGGCGGGGGGATATGATACGCAGTATTTT.

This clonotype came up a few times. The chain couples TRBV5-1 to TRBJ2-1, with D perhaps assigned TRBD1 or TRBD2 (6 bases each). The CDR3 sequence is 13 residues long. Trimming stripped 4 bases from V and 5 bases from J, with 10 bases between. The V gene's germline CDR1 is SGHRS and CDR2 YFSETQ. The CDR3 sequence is CASSRGGNNEQFF. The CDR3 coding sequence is TGCGCCAGCAGCCGAGGGGGGAACAATGAGCAGTTCTTC.

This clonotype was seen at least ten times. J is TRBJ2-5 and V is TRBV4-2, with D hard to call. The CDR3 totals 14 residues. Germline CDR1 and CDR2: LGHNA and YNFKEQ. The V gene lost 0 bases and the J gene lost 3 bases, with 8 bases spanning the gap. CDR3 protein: CASSQERRKETQYF. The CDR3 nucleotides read TGTGCCAGCAGCCAAGAACGGCGAAAAGAGACCCAGTACTTC.

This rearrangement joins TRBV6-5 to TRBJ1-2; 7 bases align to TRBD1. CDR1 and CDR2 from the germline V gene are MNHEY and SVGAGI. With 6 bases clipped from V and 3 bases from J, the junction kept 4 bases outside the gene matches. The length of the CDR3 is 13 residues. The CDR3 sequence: CASRDGTDYGYTF. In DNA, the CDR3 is TGTGCCAGCAGGGATGGGACAGACTATGGCTACACCTTC.

As DNA, the CDR3 is TGTGCCAGCGGGCGGCGGGGGCTCACAGATACGCAGTATTTT. This translates into CASGRRGLTDTQYF. J is TRBJ2-3 and V is TRBV7-3, with a weak D call TRBD2 (7 bases). The CDR3 is 14 residues long. The germline V gene has CDR1 SGHTA and CDR2 FQGTGA. The V gene lost 8 bases and the J gene lost 2 bases, with 14 bases spanning the gap.

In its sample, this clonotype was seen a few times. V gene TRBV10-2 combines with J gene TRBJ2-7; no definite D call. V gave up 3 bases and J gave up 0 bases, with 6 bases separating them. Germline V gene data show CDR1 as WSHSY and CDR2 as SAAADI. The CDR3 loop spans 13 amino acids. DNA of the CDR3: TGCGCCAGCAGTGAAGCCAGCTCCTACGAGCAGTACGTC. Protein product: CASSEASSYEQYV.